This TCR beta chain was profiled in a study of shared clonotypes between healthy human individuals. Study findings and constraints: Sorted-subset samples were not fully sequenced, rarefaction indicated. Clonotypes that were shared across several donors made up roughly 5.2% of naive CD4 clonotypes.

Selected positively for CCR7 and CD45RO-negative, naive CD8 cells excluded terminally differentiated effector memory CD45RA+ cells. Trimming pared 10 bases from V and 3 bases from J, leaving 10 bases between. Germline CDR1 MNHNS, CDR2 SASEGT. The CDR3 consists of 11 residues. Concerning this clone itself: Its antigen is as yet unknown.

At deep level, the assay was performed. The method was immunoSEQ multiplex PCR; TCRdb's version includes in-frame clones alone and lacks a portion of them. The repertoire has about 2 million clones, about 95% of them found once; the top ten carry less than 1.5%. The V gene is TRBV6-1, the J gene TRBJ2-7; the D is unclear. The source is a man aged 18 to 29 in good health. Sequenced material: naive CD8+ T cells sorted from blood. CDR3 in DNA: TGTGCCACCGAGGCCTACTACGAGCAGTACTTC. Protein product: CATEAYYEQYF.